This TCR beta chain was sequenced in a study of Ad26.COV2.S vaccination and SARS-CoV-2 variants. Study details: The donor belonged to the COV1001 Ad26.COV2.S trial arm. Participants got Ad26.COV2.S intramuscularly, once or twice 56 days apart.

Losses at the gene ends were 6 bases for V and 1 base for J; bases not matched to a gene: 8. This CDR3 is built from 15 residues. CDR1 and CDR2 from the germline V gene are SNHLY and FYNNEI. Study-level results: Vaccinated and placebo-treated recipients had similar non-spike TCR breadth.

On this clone itself: As yet, its antigen is unknown.

Treatment reported: about 20 received Ad26.COV2.S at low or high dose, single or two shots; several received placebo; per-sample allocation not given. The samples were gathered on day 63 after the first injection of vaccine or placebo. An Ad26 vector expressing Wuhan-strain SARS-CoV-2 spike constituted the vaccine. Clones were sequenced by immunoSEQ multiplex PCR, and TCRdb holds only the in-frame ones, with some missing. The sample has 300,000 to 400,000 clones, around nine tenths seen once; the top ten hold about 5%. This chain connects TRBV2 to TRBJ2-7; 8 bases match TRBD2. This TCR was recovered from a person aged 18 to 59 who received the Ad26.COV2.S COVID-19 vaccine or a placebo. Sample: peripheral blood, taken in a trial of Ad26.COV2.S vaccine versus placebo. The CDR3 bases are TGTGCCAGCAGCCCCGAGCGGGGGAATTCCTACGAGCAGTACTTC. It is translated as CASSPERGNSYEQYF. The full variable domain, with the rest looked up from reference TRBV2 and TRBJ2-7, is EPEVTQTPSHQVTQMGQEVILRCVPISNHLYFYWYRQILGQKVEFLVSFYNNEISEKSEIFDDQFSVERPDGSNFTLKIRSTKLEDSAMYFCASSPERGNSYEQYFGPGTRLTVT.